The 5 T cell receptor beta chains below come from one sample, sequenced in a study of identical twins. Using its own MiXCR run on the 5' RACE reads, TCRdb lists one record per CDR3 protein. The sample has 1.5 million to 2 million distinct CDR3 sequences, about 32% seen once. Sequencing input: cord blood. These receptors came from a newborn girl in good health.

The chain combines TRBV7-9 with TRBJ2-3; 7 bases are a match to TRBD2. Germline CDR1 and CDR2: SEHNR and FQNEAQ (reference sequence). The CDR3 spans 16 residues. The junction had 7 bases not matched to a gene; V was cut back by 2 bases and J by 2 bases. CDR3 region: CASSLLAAKPTDTQYF. In DNA form, the CDR3 reads TGTGCCAGCAGCTTACTAGCGGCCAAGCCCACAGATACGCAGTATTTT.

The V gene is TRBV20-1, the J gene TRBJ1-2; D gene unclear. V lost 6 bases, J lost 0 bases, and 8 bases lay in between. This CDR3 has 12 residues. The V gene's germline CDR1 is DFQATT and CDR2 SNEGSKA (reference sequence). This CDR3 reads CSAPQANYGYTF. CDR3 bases: TGCAGTGCACCGCAAGCTAACTATGGCTACACCTTC.

The V and J genes are TRBV6-5 and TRBJ2-3; D gene ambiguous. Per the germline V gene, CDR1 is MNHEY and CDR2 is SVGAGI. Trimming left V 5 bases short and J 0 bases short, with 9 bases between. The length of the CDR3 is 14 residues. CDR3 nucleotides: TGTGCCAGCAGTCACGGCGTTAGCACAGATACGCAGTATTTT. Protein product: CASSHGVSTDTQYF.

This clonotype was seen more than once but under ten times. The chain has TRBV12-3 or TRBV12-4 and TRBJ1-2; maybe TRBD1 (5 bases). V lost 3 bases to trimming and J lost 3 bases, with 11 bases between them. The CDR3 is 14 amino acids. CDR3 coding DNA: TGTGCCAGCAGTTTCGGGACCGGGCACTATGGCTACACCTTC. It yields the protein CASSFGTGHYGYTF.

V is TRBV11-2 and J is TRBJ2-4; D might be TRBD1 (6 bases). This CDR3 is 17 amino acids long. Germline assignment: CDR1 SGHAT and CDR2 FQNNGV. Trimming left V 2 bases short and J 2 bases short, with 16 bases between. The CDR3 nucleotides read TGTGCCAGCAGCTTAATCCCCGGACAGTCCCCCAAAAACATTCAGTACTTC. Its protein product is CASSLIPGQSPKNIQYF.